The present TCR beta chain was sequenced within a study of cytomegalovirus exposure and HLA in healthy donors. Worth noting for this clone: Its antigen is undetermined.

The PCR had 60 Vbeta and 13 Jbeta primers. Under the authors' procedure: In a later analysis, some 10 million of approximately 81 million unique beta chains occurred in at least two donors. Here immunoSEQ multiplex PCR was the method, and the copy in TCRdb shows in-frame clones only, minus some. For V, J and clone size, that table is used; D and trimming come from the DNA. The data show 200,000 or so clones, roughly 83% seen once. Broader study findings: Apparent HLA restriction characterized most CMV-associated TCR beta chains in a later analysis. The likely explanation for a cluster of highly shared sequence variants was sequencing artifact.

The sample was PBMCs. The sequence derives from a boy younger than 18 in good health and CMV-seronegative.

The CDR3 sequence: CASSQGVGNTEAFF. The CDR3 DNA reads TGCGCCAGCAGTCAGGGGGTCGGGAACACTGAAGCTTTCTTT. The rearrangement links TRBV10-2 to TRBJ1-1, with 7 positions matching TRBD1. The CDR3 spans 14 residues. V dropped 5 bases and J dropped 1; count of bases not matched to a gene: 4. Germline V gene data show CDR1 as WSHSY and CDR2 as SAAADI.